Below are 18 T cell receptor beta chains sequenced from a single sample in a study of control samples from healthy donors and cancer patients. Clones were sequenced by immunoSEQ multiplex PCR, and TCRdb holds only the in-frame ones, with some missing. The sample yields tens of thousands of clones, under 95% seen once. Sequenced input: PBMCs. These TCRs come from a woman between 35 and 50 years old with lung cancer.

The chain links TRBV15 to TRBJ1-5, with TRBD1 as a possible D gene (6 bases). The CDR3 length is 15 residues. Looked up from germline, CDR1 is LNHNV and CDR2 is YYDKDF (reference sequence). The V gene lost 5 bases and the J gene lost 4 bases, with 15 bases spanning the gap. The CDR3 loop is CATSPEGGLNQPQHF. The DNA for the CDR3 is TGTGCCACCAGCCCCGAAGGGGGACTGAATCAGCCCCAGCATTTT.

J is TRBJ2-2 and V is TRBV25-1; 7 bases map to TRBD1. Germline V gene data show CDR1 as MGHDK and CDR2 as SYGVNS. The V gene end was trimmed by 6 bases and the J gene end by 3 bases; junction bases not matched to a gene: 1. This CDR3 is 13 amino acids long. CDR3 coding DNA: TGTGCCAGCAGAACAGGGGACACCGGGGAGCTGTTTTTT. Translated: CASRTGDTGELFF.

V usage is TRBV28 and J usage is TRBJ2-7; D gene uncertain. Trimming left V 3 bases short and J 6 bases short, with 6 bases between. This CDR3 is 11 amino acids long. CDR1 MDHEN and CDR2 SYDVKM come from the germline V gene. CDR3 amino acids: CASSLTREQYF. The CDR3 region has the DNA TGTGCCAGCAGTTTGACACGCGAGCAGTACTTC.

The chain employs TRBV2 and TRBJ1-1; D gene unclear. The germline V gene has CDR1 SNHLY and CDR2 FYNNEI. There are 13 residues in the CDR3. V lost 7 bases, J lost 2 bases, and 11 bases lay in between. The CDR3 spells CASTRTLNTEAFF. CDR3 sequence (DNA): TGTGCCAGCACCCGGACCCTCAACACTGAAGCTTTCTTT.

This clone was detected once. This chain connects TRBV15 to TRBJ1-1, with TRBD1 as a possible D gene (5 bases). Germline CDR1 and CDR2: LNHNV and YYDKDF (reference sequence). This CDR3 region has 16 residues. Trimming shortened V by 5 bases and J by 1 base, and 17 bases separated the two germline ends. The CDR3 bases are TGTGCCACCAGCGAACACCCCAGCCAGGGGAACACTGAAGCTTTCTTT. This gives the protein CATSEHPSQGNTEAFF.

The rearrangement joins TRBV5-1 to TRBJ2-7; 9 bases agree with TRBD1. Germline-derived CDR1 and CDR2 are SGHRS and YFSETQ. V dropped 3 bases and J dropped 6; count of bases not matched to a gene: 7. This CDR3 region has 14 residues. In nucleotides, the CDR3 is TGCGCCAGCAGCTACCGGGACAGGGTAGGCGAGCAGTACTTC. Amino acid sequence: CASSYRDRVGEQYF.

The chain joins TRBV27 to TRBJ2-7, with D tentatively TRBD2 (6 bases). Trimming took off 6 bases at V and 3 bases at J, with 12 bases between the two ends. The length of the CDR3 is 13 residues. Germline CDR1 MNHEY, CDR2 SMNVEV (reference sequence). CDR3 sequence reads: CASSRYGSYEQYF. The CDR3, as DNA: TGTGCCAGCAGCCGTTACGGGAGCTACGAGCAGTACTTC.

The V and J genes are TRBV3-1 (or the pseudogene TRBV3-2) and TRBJ1-1, with D possibly TRBD1 on 5 matching bases. This CDR3 is 12 amino acids long. V was trimmed by 1 base and J by 11 bases, leaving 11 bases between them. CDR1 and CDR2 from the germline V gene are LGHDT and YNNKEL (reference sequence). As DNA, the CDR3 is TGTGCCAGCAGCCAAGGAGGCAGGGCCGCTTTCTTT. Translated: CASSQGGRAAFF.

The chain recombines TRBV7-9 with TRBJ1-2; D is perhaps TRBD1 (6 bases). The CDR3 totals 16 residues. CDR1 SEHNR and CDR2 FQNEAQ come from the germline V gene (reference sequence). The V end lost 2 bases, the J end lost 6 bases, and 19 bases lay between the germline ends. CDR3: CASSLIGGHKGNGYTF. DNA for the CDR3: TGTGCCAGCAGCTTAATTGGGGGGCACAAAGGGAATGGCTACACCTTC.

This clone was detected only a few times. This chain uses TRBV5-1 with TRBJ2-5, with D perhaps TRBD2 (6 bases). The CDR3 has 13 amino acids. The germline CDR1 and CDR2 sequences are SGHRS and YFSETQ. The V gene lost 0 bases and the J gene lost 5 bases, with 8 bases spanning the gap. CDR3 sequence reads: CASSLVEGETQYF. CDR3 in DNA: TGCGCCAGCAGCTTGGTGGAGGGGGAGACCCAGTACTTC.

V is TRBV3-1 (or the pseudogene TRBV3-2) and J is TRBJ1-3; D is unresolved. Looked up from germline, CDR1 is LGHDT and CDR2 is YNNKEL (reference sequence). The V end was cut by 3 bases, the J end by 4 bases, with 19 bases between. The CDR3 is 17 amino acids. CDR3 in amino acids: CASSQLVSGNRGNTIYF. CDR3 bases: TGTGCCAGCAGCCAGTTGGTATCGGGGAATCGGGGAAACACCATATATTTT.

The chain couples TRBV23-1 to TRBJ1-5; D is possibly TRBD1 (5 bases). TRBV23-1 is treated as an ORF (open reading frame) with a function not yet certain. With 0 bases removed from V and 6 bases from J, the gap between germline ends came to 12 bases. CDR3 size: 15 residues. CDR3 nucleotides: TGCGCCAGCAGTCAATCTTCGGGGGATGGTCAGCCCCAGCATTTT. Translated, it gives CASSQSSGDGQPQHF.

This clone was observed a few times. The CDR3 sequence is CASSLGKYYGYTF. The CDR3, as DNA: TGTGCCAGCAGCTTAGGGAAGTACTATGGCTACACCTTC. This chain connects TRBV7-8 to TRBJ1-2; D gene ambiguous. The CDR3 extends over 13 amino acids. V was trimmed by 1 base and J by 3 bases, leaving 6 bases between them. Germline values: CDR1 SGHVS, CDR2 FQNEAQ.

V and J are TRBV28 and TRBJ1-1; unclear D gene. CDR1 and CDR2 from the germline V gene are MDHEN and SYDVKM. V lost 2 bases and J lost 12, with 19 bases in between. This CDR3 spans 14 amino acids. The CDR3 spells CASSLPTPSGETFF. CDR3 DNA sequence: TGTGCCAGCAGTTTACCAACGCCGTCCGGCGAAACTTTCTTT.

The V gene is TRBV6-5, the J gene TRBJ1-1; D perhaps matches TRBD1 (5 bases). Germline CDR1 reads MNHEY; CDR2 reads SVGAGI. V was shortened by 0 bases and J by 4 bases, with 12 bases between the two germline ends. This CDR3 comprises 15 residues. Here the CDR3 DNA reads TGTGCCAGCAGTTACTCGCCAGGGTCGACCACTGAAGCTTTCTTT. It specifies CASSYSPGSTTEAFF.

The chain links TRBV10-3 to TRBJ2-1, with 11 nucleotides matching TRBD2. The CDR3 is 16 amino acids. Trimming at V came to 3 bases and at J to 7 bases, leaving 8 bases not matched to a gene. Germline V gene data show CDR1 as ENHRY and CDR2 as SYGVKD. The CDR3 DNA reads as TGTGCCATCAGTGAATTTCCGACTAGCGGGGCGAATGAGCAGTTCTTC. This sequence encodes CAISEFPTSGANEQFF.

The chain employs TRBV27 and TRBJ2-7, with D perhaps matching TRBD1 (6 bases). This CDR3 contains 13 residues. Trimming pared 3 bases from V and 2 bases from J, leaving 8 bases between. CDR1 and CDR2 from the germline V gene are MNHEY and SMNVEV (reference sequence). This chain's CDR3 is CASSFGDTYEQYF. The CDR3 region has the DNA TGTGCCAGCAGTTTTGGGGACACCTACGAGCAGTACTTC.

The chain couples TRBV5-1 to TRBJ1-1, with 7 bases that match TRBD1. The CDR3 runs to 14 residues. CDR1 and CDR2 from the germline V gene are SGHRS and YFSETQ. After removal of 0 bases from V and 2 bases from J, the junction contained 1 base not matched to a gene. CDR3 sequence (DNA): TGCGCCAGCAGCTTGGCAGGGGGAAACACTGAAGCTTTCTTT. Encoded protein: CASSLAGGNTEAFF. The full variable domain, its missing parts supplied by reference TRBV5-1 and TRBJ1-1, is KAGVTQTPRYLIKTRGQQVTLSCSPISGHRSVSWYQQTPGQGLQFLFEYFSETQRNKGNFPGRFSGRQFSNSRSEMNVSTLELGDSALYLCASSLAGGNTEAFFGQGTRLTVV.